This is a list of T cell receptor beta chains from one sample in a study of metastatic and nonmetastatic thyroid tumors. TCRdb re-called clones via MiXCR from the PCR reads. Of approximately 30,000 clones listed, approximately 7% are singletons. The sample taken for sequencing was blood. The source is a female donor with papillary thyroid cancer or a benign thyroid nodule (not recorded which). Some clones in this sample may be carry-over from other donors' samples. Both conserved end residues are trimmed from each CDR3. Each record gives: V gene, clone size, J gene, CDR3 protein. Expanded clones are given a class, and other clones once, few, many or no size at all.

V: TRBV12-3/TRBV12-4; size: many; J: TRBJ1-5; CDR3: ASRAGTGSGRRNQPQH
V: TRBV3-1; size: many; J: TRBJ1-2; CDR3: ASSQRGNRESYGYT
V: TRBV2; size: many; J: TRBJ2-5; CDR3: ASLYQETQY
V: TRBV7-2; size: many; J: TRBJ1-2; CDR3: ASSLGLDSYGYT
V: TRBV27; size: many; J: TRBJ2-1; CDR3: ASSYLEGAHEQF
V: TRBV7-9; size: many; J: TRBJ1-1; CDR3: ASGLTGSTTEAF
V: TRBV6-5; size: many; J: TRBJ2-2; CDR3: ASSYSFTGQTGELF
V: TRBV4-2; size: many; J: TRBJ2-4; CDR3: ASSQDITGGENIQY
V: TRBV12-3/TRBV12-4; size: many; J: TRBJ1-2; CDR3: ASSPFDRGGYGYT
V: TRBV11-2; size: many; J: TRBJ1-4; CDR3: ASSLNREKLF
V: TRBV29-1; size: many; J: TRBJ1-2; CDR3: SVIRNDRAYGYT
V: TRBV3-1; size: many; J: TRBJ1-5; CDR3: ASSQYTQPNQPQH
V: TRBV6-2/TRBV6-3; size: many; J: TRBJ2-2; CDR3: ASSYWGRTRTNTGELF
V: TRBV7-3; size: many; J: TRBJ1-6; CDR3: ASSLGQESPLH
V: TRBV2; size: medium-sized; J: TRBJ2-5; CDR3: ASSERGLETQY
V: TRBV12-3/TRBV12-4; size: many; J: TRBJ2-7; CDR3: ASSLQVYEQY
V: TRBV7-2; size: many; J: TRBJ1-3; CDR3: ASRQGSGNTIY
V: TRBV29-1; size: medium-sized; J: TRBJ2-3; CDR3: SVRGQGLRTDTQY
V: TRBV24-1; size: many; J: TRBJ2-5; CDR3: ATSDSRDYTQETQY
V: TRBV27; size: many; J: TRBJ2-7; CDR3: ASSLTVTSSSYEQY
V: TRBV7-9; size: NA; J: TRBJ1-1; CDR3: ASSLVQEGTEAF
V: TRBV25-1; size: many; J: TRBJ2-2; CDR3: ASSESAQTRELF
V: TRBV2; size: many; J: TRBJ2-5; CDR3: ASRQGPKTQY
V: TRBV5-1; size: many; J: TRBJ1-1; CDR3: ASRPGWNTEAF
V: TRBV30; size: many; J: TRBJ1-2; CDR3: AWSIPPGNYGYT
V: TRBV12-3/TRBV12-4; size: many; J: TRBJ2-1; CDR3: ASSSLGGYNEQF
V: TRBV4-3; size: many; J: TRBJ1-5; CDR3: ASSRDRHSNQPQH
V: TRBV6-1; size: NA; J: TRBJ2-7; CDR3: ASSGTSLREQY
V: TRBV6-1; size: few; J: TRBJ1-6; CDR3: ASTRDRGQSPLH
V: TRBV6-1; size: NA; J: TRBJ1-5; CDR3: ASSPTGGSNQPQH
V: TRBV6-2/TRBV6-3; size: medium-sized; J: TRBJ1-6; CDR3: ASSYWKSSYNSPLH
V: TRBV15; size: many; J: TRBJ2-7; CDR3: ATSTRTGGRYEQY
V: TRBV6-1; size: many; J: TRBJ2-7; CDR3: ASRPGFGWSEQY
V: TRBV6-2/TRBV6-3; size: many; J: TRBJ1-2; CDR3: ASSPTNYGYT
V: TRBV7-3; size: few; J: TRBJ2-3; CDR3: ASSPGGADTQY
V: TRBV19; size: many; J: TRBJ2-5; CDR3: ASSMYGEGKETQY
V: TRBV4-2; size: NA; J: TRBJ2-2; CDR3: ASSQRSGQGRTGELF
V: TRBV12-3/TRBV12-4; size: many; J: TRBJ2-3; CDR3: ASSAGVPDTQY
V: TRBV6-6; size: many; J: TRBJ2-7; CDR3: ASSYRGEGNYEQY
V: TRBV7-9; size: many; J: TRBJ1-4; CDR3: ASSLGQGNEKLF
V: TRBV10-3; size: many; J: TRBJ1-1; CDR3: AIRQFSRAQNTEAF
V: TRBV30; size: many; J: TRBJ2-2; CDR3: ASHGDGSGELF
V: TRBV6-1; size: NA; J: TRBJ1-2; CDR3: ASSEGSGAHGYT
V: TRBV11-2; size: many; J: TRBJ2-6; CDR3: ASSHLFGPQRANVLT
V: TRBV4-1; size: NA; J: TRBJ2-1; CDR3: ASSRGLAGTSYNEQF
V: TRBV27; size: many; J: TRBJ2-7; CDR3: ASSFRGSTYEQY
V: TRBV12-3/TRBV12-4; size: many; J: TRBJ2-3; CDR3: ASSPPGFGTDTQY
V: TRBV28; size: many; J: TRBJ2-7; CDR3: ASSSSLREQY
V: TRBV20-1; size: many; J: TRBJ1-1; CDR3: SARDSRHLNTEAF
V: TRBV28; size: many; J: TRBJ2-2; CDR3: ASRPGGARSGELF
V: TRBV3-1; size: many; J: TRBJ2-7; CDR3: ASSQGLTTVGQY
V: TRBV5-1; size: many; J: TRBJ1-1; CDR3: ASSSSGGWNTEAF
V: TRBV14; size: many; J: TRBJ2-5; CDR3: ASSQDRGTFKETQY
V: TRBV18; size: many; J: TRBJ2-1; CDR3: ASRAVASRYNEQF
V: TRBV5-5; size: many; J: TRBJ1-2; CDR3: ASSLQGGLSYGYT
V: TRBV6-1; size: medium-sized; J: TRBJ2-2; CDR3: ASMMAGRSGELF
V: TRBV10-3; size: many; J: TRBJ2-5; CDR3: AISGDQETQY
V: TRBV5-1; size: many; J: TRBJ2-7; CDR3: ASSLDRGFNEQY
V: TRBV28; size: many; J: TRBJ2-1; CDR3: ASGTSGVNGGEQF
V: TRBV4-1; size: many; J: TRBJ1-2; CDR3: ASSRQGAAGYT